Listed below are T cell receptor beta chains from one sample, sequenced in a study of cytomegalovirus exposure and HLA in healthy donors. The repertoire was sequenced with immunoSEQ multiplex PCR; TCRdb's copy has only in-frame clones and lacks some. The sample lists approximately 150,000 clones, about 80% occurring once. Sequencing was done on a sample of PBMCs. These receptors originate from a man between 18 and 35 years old in good health and CMV-seropositive. The CDR3 runs from the conserved cysteine through the conserved F or W. The D gene is left open where the match is weak. Clone size appears in some rows only: once, few, many, or a class for an expanded clone.

j_gene | v_gene | d_gene | abundance | CDR3nt | CDR3aa
TRBJ2-7 | TRBV27 | - | - | TGTGCCAGCAGTTTAGGAAGGGGGGGTTCCTACGAGCAGTACTTC | CASSLGRGGSYEQYF
TRBJ1-2 | TRBV28 | - | few | TGTGCCAGCAGTTTACAGGACTATGGCTACACCTTC | CASSLQDYGYTF
TRBJ2-7 | TRBV19 | - | - | TGTGCCAGTAGTATGGAGACTCTTGACGAGCAGTACTTC | CASSMETLDEQYF
TRBJ1-3 | TRBV7-9 | - | - | TGTGCCAGCAGCCGAGACAGCTCCGGTAGTACCATATATTTT | CASSRDSSGSTIYF
TRBJ2-2 | TRBV25-1 | TRBD1 | once | TGTGCCAGCAGTAAGCGGGACAGGGGTTTTTGGAACACCGGGGAGCTGTTTTTT | CASSKRDRGFWNTGELFF
TRBJ1-3 | TRBV5-6 | TRBD1 | - | TGTGCCAGCAGCTTCAAGACAGGGGGCAAATCTGGAAACACCATATATTTT | CASSFKTGGKSGNTIYF
TRBJ2-5 | TRBV6-6 | TRBD1 | - | TGTGCCAGCAGTACAGGGGGTCAGACCCAGTACTTC | CASSTGGQTQYF
TRBJ1-4 | TRBV10-3 | TRBD1 | few | TGTGCCATCAGTGAAAATGGACAGGGTAATGAAAAACTGTTTTTT | CAISENGQGNEKLFF
TRBJ2-7 | TRBV14 | - | - | TGTGCCAGCAGCCAAGCGCTATACGAGCAGTACTTC | CASSQALYEQYF
TRBJ1-4 | TRBV30 | - | - | TGTGCCTGGAGCCAGGGGAATGAAAAACTGTTTTTT | CAWSQGNEKLFF
TRBJ1-1 | TRBV30 | TRBD1 | - | TGTGCCTGGAAACGACAGGGGAGGAACACTGAAGCTTTCTTT | CAWKRQGRNTEAFF
TRBJ1-5 | TRBV27 | - | - | TGTGCCAGCAGTTCCCGACAGGGCAATCAGCCCCAGCATTTT | CASSSRQGNQPQHF
TRBJ2-1 | TRBV15 | TRBD2 | - | TGTGCCACCGGGACTAGCGGGAGCCCCTACAATGAGCAGTTCTTC | CATGTSGSPYNEQFF
TRBJ2-1 | TRBV6-5 | - | - | TGTGCCAGCAGTGGAGGGACTTCCAATGAGCAGTTCTTC | CASSGGTSNEQFF
TRBJ2-2 | TRBV4-2 | - | - | TGTGCCAGCAGCCAAGAATCGACGAGGACCGGGGAGCTGTTTTTT | CASSQESTRTGELFF
TRBJ2-3 | TRBV5-4 | - | - | TGTGCCAGCAGCGAACCCTACCGGGATACGCAGTATTTT | CASSEPYRDTQYF
TRBJ1-2 | TRBV4-2 | TRBD1 | - | TGTGCCAGCAGCCAAGATTTAGGGACAGGGACTGGCTACACCTTC | CASSQDLGTGTGYTF
TRBJ2-1 | TRBV7-6 | - | - | TGTGCCAGCAGCTTAGGAGTCGGGACACCCAAGGGTGAGCAGTTCTTC | CASSLGVGTPKGEQFF
TRBJ1-1 | TRBV7-2 | TRBD1 | - | TGTGCCAGCAGCTTCCTAACAGGGGACGAGGCTTTCTTT | CASSFLTGDEAFF
TRBJ2-3 | TRBV7-2 | - | - | TGTGCCAGCAGCAAGCCCGCAGGGCACGCAGATACGCAGTATTTT | CASSKPAGHADTQYF
TRBJ1-2 | TRBV7-3 | - | once | TGTGCCAGCAGCTTATTGGCTGGCGGGGAGTATGGCTACACCTTC | CASSLLAGGEYGYTF
TRBJ2-7 | TRBV19 | TRBD1 | - | TGTGCCAGTAGTATATCAGGGGGCAACTACGAGCAGTACTTC | CASSISGGNYEQYF
TRBJ1-6 | TRBV6-5 | TRBD1 | - | TGTGCCAGCAGCCTCCGGGACAGAAATTCACCCCTCCACTTT | CASSLRDRNSPLHF
TRBJ2-7 | TRBV15 | TRBD1 | once | TGTGCCACCAGCATATCTCGGACAGGGGGCTACGAGCAGTACTTC | CATSISRTGGYEQYF
TRBJ2-1 | TRBV7-6 | - | - | TGTGCCAGCAGCTTAGGAGGAGGCTCCTACAATGAGCAGTTCTTC | CASSLGGGSYNEQFF
TRBJ2-7 | TRBV11-2 | - | - | TGTGCCAGCAGCTTACCCGGCAGGGGCGGTGACGAGCAGTACTTC | CASSLPGRGGDEQYF
TRBJ2-2 | TRBV4-2 | - | - | TGTGCCAGCAGCCAAGATCAGGGTCACGGGGAGCTGTTTTTT | CASSQDQGHGELFF
TRBJ2-7 | TRBV4-3 | - | - | TGCGCCAGCAGCCTGGGGAGCAACTCCGAGCAGTACTTC | CASSLGSNSEQYF
TRBJ2-7 | TRBV15 | - | - | TGTGCCACCAGCAGAGACAGCTCCTACGAGCAGTACTTC | CATSRDSSYEQYF
TRBJ2-2 | TRBV9 | - | - | TGTGCCAGCAGCGTAGCCGTTTTAACCGGGGAGCTGTTTTTT | CASSVAVLTGELFF
TRBJ2-1 | TRBV27 | TRBD2 | - | TGTGCCAGCAGTTTAAAGGGGACTAGCGGGAACCTCCCTTACGATGAGCAGTTCTTC | CASSLKGTSGNLPYDEQFF
TRBJ1-2 | TRBV4-1 | TRBD1 | - | TGCGCCAGCAGCCAACCGACAGGGGCCCACTCAGGCATTAACTATGGCTACACCTTC | CASSQPTGAHSGINYGYTF
TRBJ2-7 | TRBV19 | TRBD2 | - | TGTGCCAGTAGGAATAGCGGGGTCTCCTACGAGCAGTACTTC | CASRNSGVSYEQYF
TRBJ1-2 | TRBV5-8 | - | - | TGTGCCAGCAGCTTGGGAGGACTACACTCTGGCGGCTACACCTTC | CASSLGGLHSGGYTF
TRBJ1-4 | TRBV6-6 | - | - | TGTGCCAGCAGTTACGGGCTTAGAACAACTAATGAAAAACTGTTTTTT | CASSYGLRTTNEKLFF
TRBJ2-3 | TRBV7-2 | TRBD2 | - | TGTGCCAGCAGCTTTACGGTGACTAGCGGGGGGATTAGCACAGATACGCAGTATTTT | CASSFTVTSGGISTDTQYF
TRBJ1-1 | TRBV9 | - | - | TGTGCCAGCAGCGCTGCAGGGGCCGCGAACACTGAAGCTTTCTTT | CASSAAGAANTEAFF
TRBJ2-1 | TRBV5-4 | TRBD1 | - | TGTGCCAGCAGCTTGGAGGGACAGGGGGAAAATGAGCAGTTCTTC | CASSLEGQGENEQFF
TRBJ1-2 | TRBV6-1 | - | few | TGTGCCAGTCTCAACCCATCTAAATCCTACTATGGCTACACCTTC | CASLNPSKSYYGYTF
TRBJ1-1 | TRBV18 | - | - | TGTGCCAGCTCACCAACACAGGATGAAGCTTTCTTT | CASSPTQDEAFF
TRBJ2-3 | TRBV5-1 | - | few | TGCGCCAGCGGACCACCTAGCGTAGGCACAGATACGCAGTATTTT | CASGPPSVGTDTQYF
TRBJ1-5 | TRBV18 | - | - | TGTGCCAGCTCAAGGGCAGGGGATCAGCCCCAGCATTTT | CASSRAGDQPQHF
TRBJ2-7 | TRBV7-6 | - | - | TGTGCCAGCAGCTTAAAAGCCGCGGGTTACGAGCAGTACTTC | CASSLKAAGYEQYF